One and the same sample provided the 11 T cell receptor beta chains below, sequenced in a study of blood T cell repertoires in COVID-19. Libraries were prepared by immunoSEQ multiplex PCR; TCRdb keeps only in-frame clonotypes and omits some of them. This table has 150,000 to 200,000 clones, 85% to 90% appearing once. The sample comprised peripheral blood. The receptors shown here come from a person between 65 and 80 years old with COVID-19, enrolled during active disease.

The chain uses TRBV19 and TRBJ1-2, with 7 bases aligning to TRBD1. The CDR3 runs to 13 residues. V trimming: 4 bases; J trimming: 8 bases; junction bases outside the gene matches: 7. Germline CDR1 is LNHDA and CDR2 is SQIVND (reference sequence). The CDR3 spells CASSTLQGNGYTF. In nucleotides, the CDR3 is TGTGCCAGTAGTACGCTACAGGGGAACGGCTACACCTTC. The variable domain in full, completed from reference TRBV19 and TRBJ1-2, reads DGGITQSPKYLFRKEGQNVTLSCEQNLNHDAMYWYRQDPGQGLRLIYYSQIVNDFQKGDIAEGYSVSREKKESFPLTVTSAQKNPTAFYLCASSTLQGNGYTFGSGTRLTVV.

This chain connects TRBV7-2 to TRBJ2-1; 9 bases agree with TRBD2. The V gene's germline CDR1 is SGHTA and CDR2 FQGNSA. There are 18 residues in the CDR3. Germline trimming cut 1 base from V and 3 bases from J; bases unmatched to any gene: 10. The CDR3 region is CASSLGPPGRGGYNEQFF. CDR3 in DNA: TGTGCCAGCAGCTTAGGGCCCCCAGGGCGGGGGGGCTACAATGAGCAGTTCTTC. Full variable domain (outside the CDR3, taken from reference TRBV7-2 and TRBJ2-1): GAGVSQSPSNKVTEKGKDVELRCDPISGHTALYWYRQSLGQGLEFLIYFQGNSAPDKSGLPSDRFSAERTGGSVSTLTIQRTQQEDSAVYLCASSLGPPGRGGYNEQFFGPGTRLTVL.

The V gene is TRBV29-1, the J gene TRBJ2-7, with TRBD2 as a possible D gene (6 bases). CDR1 and CDR2 (germline): SQVTM, ANQGSEA. V was clipped by 4 bases and J by 5 bases, with 15 bases between them. The CDR3 is 13 residues long. CDR3 nucleotides: TGCAGCGTTGCGGCAGGAGGGCATAACGAGCAGTACTTC. This sequence encodes CSVAAGGHNEQYF.

This chain uses TRBV18 with TRBJ1-5; D perhaps matches TRBD1 (6 bases). Germline V gene lookup returns CDR1 KGHSH and CDR2 LQKENI. Trimming stripped 4 bases from V and 0 bases from J, with 10 bases between. This CDR3 region has 15 residues. This CDR3 reads CASSQDRVSNQPQHF. The CDR3 DNA reads as TGTGCCAGCTCACAGGACAGAGTTAGCAATCAGCCCCAGCATTTT.

This rearrangement joins TRBV18 to TRBJ1-2, with 10 bases identical to TRBD1. Germline V gene sequence: CDR1 KGHSH, CDR2 LQKENI. The V and J ends lost 2 bases and 5 bases, in that order; junction bases with no gene match: 11. This CDR3 is 17 amino acids long. The CDR3 protein is CASSPYSLPGQGYGYTF. The CDR3, as DNA: TGTGCCAGCTCACCATACTCCCTTCCGGGACAGGGGTATGGCTACACCTTC.

This clone was counted a single time. The chain combines TRBV2 with TRBJ2-1; 8 positions agree with TRBD2. This CDR3 has 15 amino acids. The J segment lost 6 bases and the V segment lost 7 bases, leaving 11 bases of the junction unmatched. Germline assignment: CDR1 SNHLY and CDR2 FYNNEI. The CDR3 protein is CASTEPGGPSNEQFF. The CDR3 coding sequence is TGTGCCAGCACCGAACCGGGGGGGCCGTCCAATGAGCAGTTCTTC.

The chain is built from TRBV2 and TRBJ2-7; possible D gene TRBD2, 6 bases. Germline CDR1 and CDR2: SNHLY and FYNNEI. Trimming left V 2 bases short and J 5 bases short, with 13 bases between. The CDR3 is 14 residues long. CDR3 sequence (DNA): TGTGCCAGCAGTGAACTGGAGGGCCTGAACGAGCAGTACTTC. It is translated as CASSELEGLNEQYF.

The gene calls are TRBV5-1 and TRBJ2-1; D is perhaps TRBD2 (6 bases). Per germline, CDR1 SGHRS and CDR2 YFSETQ. CDR3 size: 15 residues. Between the trimmed V and J ends, which lost 4 bases and 3 bases, there was a span of 14 bases. CDR3 sequence (DNA): TGCGCCAGCAGCCCCGGGACTCAAAACTACAATGAGCAGTTCTTC. It yields the protein CASSPGTQNYNEQFF.

This clone was observed once. This chain uses TRBV18 with TRBJ1-2, with D hard to call. Trimming pared 0 bases from V and 0 bases from J, leaving 17 bases between. The CDR3 loop spans 18 amino acids. Per germline, CDR1 KGHSH and CDR2 LQKENI. The CDR3 protein is CASSPPNARSLPNYGYTF. In nucleotides, the CDR3 is TGTGCCAGCTCACCACCGAACGCGCGGTCCCTCCCTAACTATGGCTACACCTTC.

This chain links TRBV4-3 with TRBJ1-6, with D possibly matching TRBD1 (6 bases). The CDR3 totals 16 residues. Trimming shortened V by 4 bases and J by 10 bases, and 20 bases separated the two germline ends. Germline CDR1 and CDR2: LGHNA and YSLEER. Here the CDR3 DNA reads TGCGCCAGCAGCCTTGGGGTCGGACAGATAAGCTCACCCCTCCACTTT. It translates to CASSLGVGQISSPLHF.

The chain joins TRBV5-5 to TRBJ2-7; D may be TRBD1 (5 bases). CDR3 length equals 15 residues. Germline lookup yields CDR1 SGHKS and CDR2 YYEKEE (reference sequence). Trimming shortened V by 4 bases and J by 3 bases, and 17 bases separated the two germline ends. The CDR3: CASSPNDSHGYEQYF. CDR3 bases: TGTGCCAGCAGCCCGAATGACAGCCACGGCTACGAGCAGTACTTC.